This T cell receptor (beta chain) was sequenced in a study of shared clonotypes between healthy human individuals. Study-level information: Researchers assigned three CD4 naive, three CD4 memory, two CD8 naive and one CD8 memory plate to each donor.

The assay was immunoSEQ multiplex PCR, and TCRdb's table has in-frame clones only and misses some. Here the sample spans around 700,000 clones, 90% to 95% being singletons. CD45RO-negative, CCR7-selected cells formed the naive CD8 fraction, which excluded terminally differentiated effector memory CD45RA+ cells. Sequenced sample: naive CD8+ T cells sorted from blood. The clonotype originates from a man aged 25 to 40 in good health.

CDR3: CASSETGSQETQYF. CDR3 nucleotides: TGTGCCAGCAGTGAGACAGGGTCCCAAGAGACCCAGTACTTC. The chain has TRBV6-1 and TRBJ2-5; 7 nucleotides agree with TRBD1. The germline V gene has CDR1 MNHNS and CDR2 SASEGT. The CDR3 totals 14 residues. V trimming: 3 bases; J trimming: 1 base; junction bases outside the gene matches: 2.